The 14 T cell receptor beta chains listed next were all sequenced from one sample in a study of blood T cell repertoires in COVID-19. TCRdb keeps only in-frame clones here, not all; method: immunoSEQ multiplex PCR. The sample shows around 260,000 clones, under 90% of them seen only once. The source material was peripheral blood. Every receptor here comes from a man aged 55-75 years with acute or convalescent COVID-19.

This chain uses TRBV6-5 with TRBJ1-2; a possible D gene is TRBD1 (5 bases). From germline, CDR1 is MNHEY and CDR2 SVGAGI. Trimming left V 8 bases short and J 2 bases short, with 15 bases between. The CDR3 is 14 residues long. The CDR3 DNA is TGTGCCAGCGGCCCCTGGGGCACAAACTATGGCTACACCTTC. Amino acids: CASGPWGTNYGYTF.

The chain carries TRBV6-8 and TRBJ2-2, with TRBD2 matching over 8 bases. J lost 0 bases, V lost 7 bases, and 7 bases had no gene match. The CDR3 sequence is 16 residues long. CDR1 MNHGY and CDR2 SAAAGT come from the germline V gene. As DNA, the CDR3 is TGTGCCAGCATCAAATCACTAGCGGCGAACACCGGGGAGCTGTTTTTT. Protein sequence: CASIKSLAANTGELFF.

The rearrangement uses TRBV14 and TRBJ1-2; possibly TRBD1 for D (5 bases). CDR1 and CDR2 (germline): SGHDN, FVKESK. The CDR3 extends over 15 amino acids. With 1 base removed from V and 4 bases from J, the gap between germline ends came to 13 bases. CDR3 in amino acids: CASSQVAGGAYGYTF. CDR3 coding DNA: TGTGCCAGCAGCCAAGTGGCCGGGGGAGCCTATGGCTACACCTTC.

The CDR3: CSVEDRLARYNEQFF. CDR3 sequence (DNA): TGCAGCGTTGAAGATCGCCTAGCCCGATACAATGAGCAGTTCTTC. This chain uses TRBV29-1 with TRBJ2-1, with D perhaps matching TRBD2 (5 bases). CDR1 SQVTM and CDR2 ANQGSEA come from the germline V gene. CDR3 size: 15 residues. Trimming took off 0 bases at V and 4 bases at J, with 13 bases between the two ends.

The V call is TRBV7-3, the J call TRBJ2-2; 12 nucleotides match TRBD1. The CDR3 is made up of 15 amino acids. The germline CDR1 and CDR2 sequences are SGHTA and FQGTGA. J was trimmed by 4 bases and V by 6 bases; bases with no gene match: 3. CDR3 amino acids: CASRGTGGGTGELFF. CDR3 DNA: TGTGCCAGCAGAGGGACAGGGGGCGGCACCGGGGAGCTGTTTTTT. The variable domain in full, with the rest retrieved from reference TRBV7-3 and TRBJ2-2, is GAGVSQTPSNKVTEKGKYVELRCDPISGHTALYWYRQSLGQGPEFLIYFQGTGAADDSGLPNDRFFAVRPEGSVSTLKIQRTERGDSAVYLCASRGTGGGTGELFFGEGSRLTVL.

This chain joins TRBV28 and TRBJ1-3; possible D gene TRBD1, 5 bases. The V end lost 6 bases, the J end lost 0 bases, and 18 bases lay between the germline ends. The CDR3 runs 17 residues. Germline V gives CDR1 MDHEN, CDR2 SYDVKM. This CDR3 reads CASSPGGLSRSGNTIYF. For the CDR3, the DNA is TGTGCCAGCAGCCCTGGGGGACTTTCCCGCTCTGGAAACACCATATATTTT.

This chain uses TRBV28 with TRBJ2-1; TRBD2 might be the D (5 bases). V was clipped by 2 bases and J by 5 bases, with 16 bases between them. The CDR3 contains 16 residues. Germline V gives CDR1 MDHEN, CDR2 SYDVKM. CDR3 in DNA: TGTGCCAGCAGTTTAGTGAGGGCGACGCCTGACAATGAGCAGTTCTTC. It yields the protein CASSLVRATPDNEQFF.

V and J are TRBV9 and TRBJ2-4, with D perhaps matching TRBD2 (5 bases). Per germline, CDR1 SGDLS and CDR2 YYNGEE. The CDR3 is 14 residues long. Trimming removed 4 bases at V and 2 bases at J, with 10 bases between. The CDR3 protein is CASSSGVSKNIQYF. CDR3 nucleotide sequence: TGTGCCAGCAGCTCCGGGGTGTCCAAAAACATTCAGTACTTC.

The CDR3 sequence is CASSPGGMGTEAFF. The DNA for the CDR3 is TGTGCCAGCAGCCCGGGGGGCATGGGCACTGAAGCTTTCTTT. V usage is TRBV7-9 and J usage is TRBJ1-1, with TRBD1 as a possible D gene (6 bases). There are 14 residues in the CDR3. Trimming took off 5 bases at V and 4 bases at J, with 14 bases between the two ends. The V gene's germline CDR1 is SEHNR and CDR2 FQNEAQ (reference sequence).

The table lists this clone with a few counts. The CDR3 sequence is CTSSPSRDLRVNEQFF. The DNA for the CDR3 is TGCACCAGCAGCCCCTCCCGGGACTTACGGGTCAATGAGCAGTTCTTC. J is TRBJ2-1 and V is TRBV1; the D call of TRBD2 is as the table states it, not checked on the DNA. TRBV1 has pseudogene status. CDR3 length equals 16 residues.

This chain connects TRBV7-3 to TRBJ2-2; D not certain. Deletions cut 2 bases from V and 5 bases from J, with 21 bases between. The CDR3 is made up of 18 amino acids. Germline lookup yields CDR1 SGHTA and CDR2 FQGTGA. Here the CDR3 reads CASSLAVRSPYRTGELFF. In DNA form, the CDR3 reads TGTGCCAGCAGCTTAGCGGTGAGGTCACCATACCGTACCGGGGAGCTGTTTTTT.

The genes are TRBV10-3 and TRBJ1-5; TRBD1 is a possible D gene (5 bases). V was clipped by 11 bases and J by 1 base, with 12 bases between them. This CDR3 spans 13 amino acids. Germline CDR1 reads ENHRY; CDR2 reads SYGVKD. CDR3 in DNA: TGTGCCGTTGGGGGGGGGAGCAATCAGCCCCAGCATTTT. This gives the protein CAVGGGSNQPQHF.

The rearrangement links TRBV7-3 to TRBJ2-5; 8 nucleotides line up with TRBD1. The germline V gene encodes CDR1 SGHTA and CDR2 FQGTGA. This CDR3 contains 14 residues. Trimming took 5 bases from V and 2 from J; bases not matched to a gene: 4. Written as DNA, the CDR3 is TGTGCCAGCAGCCCAGGGGGCTTACAAGAGACCCAGTACTTC. Protein: CASSPGGLQETQYF.

The V and J genes are TRBV19 and TRBJ2-1; D perhaps matches TRBD1 (6 bases). The CDR3 runs 17 residues. The V gene's germline CDR1 is LNHDA and CDR2 SQIVND (reference sequence). V dropped 4 bases and J dropped 12 bases, with 28 bases sitting between them. CDR3 sequence (DNA): TGTGCCAGTAGTAAGACAGGCGGCCTCCGGACCACCTTTGCGCAGTTCTTC. Translation: CASSKTGGLRTTFAQFF.